The sequence of this TCR beta chain was determined in a study of STAT5B mutations in CD4+ large granular lymphocyte leukemia (dated by TCRdb to about 2022). Notes on the research overall: Among the healthy controls, the CDR3 'QG' motif was associated with a particular HLA allele. TCRbeta repertoires of CD4+ T-cell large granular lymphocyte leukemia patients were compared with those of healthy blood donors. Flow cytometry performed on FACSCanto II or FACSVerse showed that the purified fractions had more than 95% purity among lymphocytes. Summary of the overall study and its limitations: TRBV06-family usage was enriched among the top patient clones (8/27) compared with healthy controls (2/35). The main leukemic clonotypes were found to be private to each patient, although approximately 26% of the main leukemic clonotypes were detected at low frequency in the non-leukemic repertoires of other patients. The data were not HLA-matched, and the relatively small sample size could explain the higher clonality seen in CD4+ compared with CD8+ T-LGLL. CD4-sorted patient repertoires appeared more clonal than healthy CD4+ repertoires, and this difference persisted after removing the putative leukemic clones.

Buffy coats from 37 blood donors, supplied by the Finnish Red Cross blood service, were used as healthy controls. All TCR-sequenced material derived from peripheral blood: patient blood samples and healthy donor buffy coats. Ficoll-Hypaque gradient centrifugation was used to isolate peripheral blood mononuclear cells. Magnetic purification was used to isolate CD4+ cells from the buffy coats of the healthy controls. Genomic DNA was extracted using the Gentra Puregene Cell and Tissue kit, and a Qubit 2.0 fluorometer was used to quantify it. The immunoSEQ assay at survey resolution was applied to genomic DNA for sequencing of TCRbeta rearrangements. The authors processed their data as follows. In the TCR sequencing data, the lowest productive clonotype frequency that could be detected was 2.59 x 10-5. Only productive TCRbeta rearrangements, meaning sequences that were complete and in-frame, were kept for the analyses. Simpson clonality, calculated in the immunoSEQ Analyzer version 3.0, was used as the measure of sample clonality. Clones were binned by frequency as very rare, small, medium, large (1-20%) or hyperexpanded (>20%). Generation probabilities were estimated with OLGA 1.2.3, V-gene circos plots were made with VDJtools, specificities were searched in VDJdb, and CDR3 motifs were identified with GLIPH. The table comes from immuneACCESS by way of TCRdb, which keeps in-frame sequences with V and J called. Part of the clones is missing from these tables; in studies checked, under half for an unresolved V gene and the rest for unknown reasons. V, J and clone size were drawn from that table, and D and trimming were deduced from the DNA. The sample yields approximately 33,000 clones; approximately 88% were counted once. Approximately 0.97% of the sample is taken by the ten largest.

Including cysteine and phenylalanine, the CDR3 has 15 amino acids. Kept here is only the CDR3 DNA, which spans 45 bases and is read in frame from base 1. CDR1 is given as SGHRS and CDR2 as YFSETQ, both from the germline V gene. A distance of 12 bases separates the germline ends of V and J, which lose 6 bases and 0 bases respectively. As to this clone: The antigen it binds to is not known. No clone much larger than this one lies a single base away; base qualities are absent.

The clonotype was recovered from a human donor in good health. The chain is made from TRBV5-1 and TRBJ1-4; the D segment could be TRBD1, given 6 matching bases. The specimen was CD4+ T cells from blood buffy coats. The DNA sequence reads TGCGCCAGCAAGGACAGCCCTGCAACTAATGAAAAACTGTTTTTT. Its product reads: CASKDSPATNEKLFF. The variable domain in full, with residues beyond the CDR3 obtained from the reference TRBV5-1 and TRBJ1-4 genes, is KAGVTQTPRYLIKTRGQQVTLSCSPISGHRSVSWYQQTPGQGLQFLFEYFSETQRNKGNFPGRFSGRQFSNSRSEMNVSTLELGDSALYLCASKDSPATNEKLFFGSGTQLSVL.